Shown below are 7 T cell receptor beta chains from a single sample sequenced in a study of cytomegalovirus exposure and HLA in healthy donors. Primers for the PCR totalled 60 Vbeta and 13 Jbeta. Sequencing used immunoSEQ multiplex PCR; TCRdb keeps in-frame clones, though not all of them. This sample yields 120,000 or so clones, of which more than 80% are seen a single time; around 2% belongs to the top ten. Sequencing input: PBMCs. These receptor sequences come from a man aged 35-49 years in good health and CMV-seronegative.

The V gene is TRBV27, the J gene TRBJ2-3; no firm D call. Germline V gene sequence: CDR1 MNHEY, CDR2 SMNVEV (reference sequence). This CDR3 is 14 amino acids long. V was trimmed by 5 bases and J by 1 base, leaving 10 bases between them. DNA of the CDR3: TGTGCCAGCAGTCCCGGTGAGGGCACAGATACGCAGTATTTT. Amino acid sequence: CASSPGEGTDTQYF.

V usage is TRBV9 and J usage is TRBJ2-1, with a weak D call TRBD1 (5 bases). The CDR3 runs 15 residues. In germline, CDR1 is SGDLS, CDR2 YYNGEE. The ends were cut back, 0 bases at V and 0 bases at J, with 7 bases in the middle. The CDR3: CASSVGQSSYNEQFF. CDR3 DNA: TGTGCCAGCAGCGTAGGACAGAGCTCCTACAATGAGCAGTTCTTC.

V gene TRBV6-5 combines with J gene TRBJ2-5; 8 nucleotides match TRBD1. In germline, CDR1 is MNHEY, CDR2 SVGAGI. J was trimmed by 5 bases and V by 0 bases; bases with no gene match: 8. The length of the CDR3 is 16 residues. CDR3 coding DNA: TGTGCCAGCAGTTACTCCACCGGACAGGGCTTTGAGACCCAGTACTTC. It translates to CASSYSTGQGFETQYF.

The rearrangement uses TRBV2 and TRBJ1-1; D is unclear. Germline CDR1 SNHLY, CDR2 FYNNEI. Trimming took off 8 bases at V and 1 base at J, with 14 bases between the two ends. This CDR3 spans 14 amino acids. The CDR3, as DNA: TGTGCCAGCGTTAAGAGACAAGAGAACACTGAAGCTTTCTTT. Translation: CASVKRQENTEAFF.

This rearrangement joins TRBV7-2 to TRBJ2-7; a possible D gene is TRBD2 (6 bases). The CDR3 has 18 amino acids. Trimming cost V 1 base and J 0 bases, with 19 bases left between them. From germline, CDR1 is SGHTA and CDR2 FQGNSA. This CDR3 is CASSLVVLGIGSSYEQYF. CDR3 bases: TGTGCCAGCAGCTTAGTAGTTTTGGGGATCGGGAGCTCCTACGAGCAGTACTTC.

In this sample, this clone turned up once. V usage is TRBV6-5 and J usage is TRBJ2-5; a weak D match, TRBD1 (7 bases). The V end was cut by 2 bases, the J end by 1 base, with 14 bases between. The CDR3 is 16 residues long. Germline CDR1 and CDR2: MNHEY and SVGAGI. CDR3 sequence reads: CASSYRGDSSQETQYF. The CDR3 region has the DNA TGTGCCAGCAGTTACCGCGGGGACAGTTCCCAAGAGACCCAGTACTTC.

This clone was seen a few times. The chain carries TRBV9 and TRBJ2-3; TRBD2 agrees at 13 bases. This CDR3 spans 17 amino acids. The V gene end was trimmed by 0 bases and the J gene end by 2 bases; junction bases not matched to a gene: 3. Germline CDR1 reads SGDLS; CDR2 reads YYNGEE. CDR3: CASSVGGLAGYTDTQYF. The CDR3 DNA is TGTGCCAGCAGCGTAGGGGGACTAGCGGGGTACACAGATACGCAGTATTTT.